This T cell receptor beta chain was sequenced during a study of cytomegalovirus exposure and HLA in healthy donors. This clone was recorded only once. Here immunoSEQ multiplex PCR was the method, and the copy in TCRdb shows in-frame clones only, minus some. The repertoire holds about 340,000 clones, with roughly 85% as singletons. The CDR3 consists of 14 residues. CDR1 and CDR2 (germline): MNHEY, SVGAGI. Trimming stripped 3 bases from V and 8 bases from J, with 13 bases between. Sequences were obtained from PBMCs. This sequence originates from a woman in her late teens or twenties in good health and CMV-seronegative. The chain combines TRBV6-5 with TRBJ1-4; no clear D. CDR3: CASSYSGIGEKLFF. For the CDR3, the DNA is TGTGCCAGCAGTTATAGCGGAATCGGAGAAAAACTGTTTTTT.